This entry concerns a single T cell receptor (beta chain). The CDR3 totals 13 residues. V lost 10 bases, J lost 4 bases, and 14 bases lay in between. CDR1 is MNHEY and CDR2 is SVGAGI in the germline V gene. This entry is derived from a study of memory CD4+ T cells and cytomegalovirus serostatus. Data came from immunoSEQ multiplex PCR; TCRdb stores just in-frame clones and leaves some out. The table includes 40,000 to 55,000 clones, approximately 74% detected once. The sort gate was single viable CD3+CD4+CD8-CD45RO+ cells for memory CD4+ T cells. Sequencing input: memory CD4+ T cells from blood. This chain links TRBV6-5 with TRBJ1-5; D not resolved. The receptor's source is an adult in good health and CMV-seropositive. CDR3 amino acids: CATRLNLNQPQHF. The CDR3 DNA reads as TGTGCCACCAGATTGAACTTGAATCAGCCCCAGCATTTT.